These T cell receptor beta chains were read from a single sample in a study of blood T cell repertoires in COVID-19. TCRdb's table, derived via immunoSEQ multiplex PCR, lists solely in-frame clones and lacks some. The sample has roughly 250,000 clones; about 79% are singletons. Sequencing was performed on peripheral blood. The receptor set was obtained from a woman of 80 years or more with acute or convalescent COVID-19. Both conserved end residues are part of each CDR3. Fields, in order: V gene, D gene, J gene, clone size, CDR3 protein, CDR3 DNA. The D gene is left open where the match is weak. A row's size may be missing; if present it is once, few, many or a size class.

v_gene: TRBV28; d_gene: .; j_gene: TRBJ1-5; abundance: .; CDR3aa: CASSPGQLGNQPQHF; CDR3nt: TGTGCCAGCAGCCCTGGGCAGTTGGGCAATCAGCCCCAGCATTTT
v_gene: TRBV15; d_gene: TRBD1; j_gene: TRBJ1-5; abundance: .; CDR3aa: CATSASRGRFNQPQHF; CDR3nt: TGTGCCACCAGCGCCAGTAGGGGGCGATTCAATCAGCCCCAGCATTTT
v_gene: TRBV30; d_gene: .; j_gene: TRBJ1-5; abundance: .; CDR3aa: CAWSAPGQQQPQHF; CDR3nt: TGTGCCTGGAGTGCCCCGGGACAACAACAGCCCCAGCATTTT
v_gene: TRBV10-2; d_gene: TRBD1; j_gene: TRBJ1-1; abundance: .; CDR3aa: CASNDRGLSEAFF; CDR3nt: TGCGCCAGCAACGACAGGGGTCTATCTGAAGCTTTCTTT
v_gene: TRBV6-5; d_gene: TRBD1; j_gene: TRBJ2-1; abundance: .; CDR3aa: CASSARQGENNEQFF; CDR3nt: TGTGCCAGCAGCGCCCGACAGGGGGAGAACAATGAGCAGTTCTTC
v_gene: TRBV13; d_gene: .; j_gene: TRBJ2-5; abundance: .; CDR3aa: CASSFAGQYSETQYF; CDR3nt: TGTGCCAGCAGCTTTGCGGGACAGTATTCGGAGACCCAGTACTTC
v_gene: TRBV5-8; d_gene: TRBD1; j_gene: TRBJ1-4; abundance: .; CDR3aa: CASSLWDRSEKLFF; CDR3nt: TGTGCCAGCAGCTTGTGGGACAGGTCTGAAAAACTGTTTTTT
v_gene: TRBV2; d_gene: .; j_gene: TRBJ1-1; abundance: few; CDR3aa: CASSEGAGANTEAFF; CDR3nt: TGTGCCAGCAGTGAGGGGGCAGGGGCGAACACTGAAGCTTTCTTT
v_gene: TRBV6-5; d_gene: TRBD1; j_gene: TRBJ1-1; abundance: .; CDR3aa: CASSGVDRIHTEAFF; CDR3nt: TGTGCCAGCAGCGGGGTGGACAGGATACACACTGAAGCTTTCTTT
v_gene: TRBV9; d_gene: .; j_gene: TRBJ1-1; abundance: .; CDR3aa: CASSVVGGGNTEAFF; CDR3nt: TGTGCCAGCAGCGTAGTGGGGGGAGGGAACACTGAAGCTTTCTTT
v_gene: TRBV9; d_gene: .; j_gene: TRBJ1-1; abundance: .; CDR3aa: CASSALLNTEAFF; CDR3nt: TGTGCCAGCAGCGCCCTCCTTAACACTGAAGCTTTCTTT
v_gene: TRBV9; d_gene: .; j_gene: TRBJ2-2; abundance: .; CDR3aa: CASSLGLQNTGELFF; CDR3nt: TGTGCCAGCAGCCTGGGACTTCAGAACACCGGGGAGCTGTTTTTT
v_gene: TRBV15; d_gene: .; j_gene: TRBJ1-1; abundance: .; CDR3aa: CATSRGGPGATEAFF; CDR3nt: TGTGCCACCAGCAGAGGAGGGCCAGGGGCCACTGAAGCTTTCTTT
v_gene: TRBV27; d_gene: .; j_gene: TRBJ1-5; abundance: once; CDR3aa: CASSPQGSNQPQHF; CDR3nt: TGTGCCAGCAGTCCCCAGGGTTCCAATCAGCCCCAGCATTTT
v_gene: TRBV23-1; d_gene: .; j_gene: TRBJ1-5; abundance: .; CDR3aa: CASSQSGGDLNQPQHF; CDR3nt: TGCGCCAGCAGTCAATCAGGAGGGGACCTCAATCAGCCCCAGCATTTT
v_gene: TRBV18; d_gene: TRBD1; j_gene: TRBJ2-7; abundance: .; CDR3aa: CASSQDRVGEQYF; CDR3nt: TGTGCCAGCTCACAAGACAGGGTTGGCGAGCAGTACTTC
v_gene: TRBV5-1; d_gene: .; j_gene: TRBJ1-4; abundance: .; CDR3aa: CASSLVRADNEKLFF; CDR3nt: TGCGCCAGCAGCTTGGTCAGGGCGGATAATGAAAAACTGTTTTTT
v_gene: TRBV3-1/TRBV3-2; d_gene: .; j_gene: TRBJ1-3; abundance: .; CDR3aa: CASSQDGGANTIYF; CDR3nt: TGTGCCAGCAGCCAAGACGGAGGGGCAAACACCATATATTTT
v_gene: TRBV24-1; d_gene: TRBD1; j_gene: TRBJ1-5; abundance: .; CDR3aa: CATSDSGTGVGQPQHF; CDR3nt: TGTGCCACCAGTGACTCCGGGACAGGGGTCGGGCAGCCCCAGCATTTT
v_gene: TRBV19; d_gene: TRBD2; j_gene: TRBJ2-3; abundance: .; CDR3aa: CASAPGLAGPGYTQYF; CDR3nt: TGTGCCAGTGCCCCCGGACTAGCGGGGCCCGGGTATACGCAGTATTTT
v_gene: TRBV3-1/TRBV3-2; d_gene: .; j_gene: TRBJ1-2; abundance: .; CDR3aa: CASSPGDWYGYTF; CDR3nt: TGTGCCAGCAGCCCAGGGGATTGGTATGGCTACACCTTC
v_gene: TRBV7-9; d_gene: .; j_gene: TRBJ2-2; abundance: .; CDR3aa: CASSQTPGDTGELFF; CDR3nt: TGTGCCAGCAGCCAGACCCCGGGGGACACCGGGGAGCTGTTTTTT
v_gene: TRBV28; d_gene: TRBD1; j_gene: TRBJ1-4; abundance: .; CDR3aa: CASMAPAGTGVRELFF; CDR3nt: TGTGCCAGCATGGCGCCGGCGGGGACAGGGGTTAGGGAACTGTTTTTT
v_gene: TRBV19; d_gene: TRBD2; j_gene: TRBJ2-3; abundance: .; CDR3aa: CASSPTSSEDTQYF; CDR3nt: TGTGCCAGTAGTCCGACTAGCTCCGAGGATACGCAGTATTTT
v_gene: TRBV2; d_gene: .; j_gene: TRBJ2-2; abundance: .; CDR3aa: CASKAGLGPGTGELFF; CDR3nt: TGTGCCAGCAAGGCGGGGTTGGGCCCCGGCACCGGGGAGCTGTTTTTT